These T cell receptor beta chains were read from a single sample in a study of blood T cell repertoires in COVID-19. Sequencing was performed with immunoSEQ multiplex PCR; in TCRdb, only in-frame clones are kept and a portion is missing. The sample comprises about 320,000 clones, approximately 90% of which are singletons, and 1.6% rests with the top ten. The sequenced sample was peripheral blood. Source of these receptors: a woman aged 30 to 39 with COVID-19, enrolled during active disease. CDR3s include the opening cysteine and the closing phenylalanine or tryptophan. The D gene is left open where the match is weak. A row's size may be missing; if present it is once, few, many or a size class.

V gene	J gene	D gene	clone size	CDR3 DNA	CDR3 protein
TRBV29-1	TRBJ2-2	TRBD1	once	TGCAGCGTTGAAGCGGGACAGGGGATAGCCGGGGAGCTGTTTTTT	CSVEAGQGIAGELFF
TRBV6-2/TRBV6-3	TRBJ1-1	NA	many	TGTGCCAGCAGCACACAGGAGAACACTGAAGCTTTCTTT	CASSTQENTEAFF
TRBV5-1	TRBJ1-2	TRBD1	NA	TGCGCCAGCAGGGCGACAGGGAACTATGGCTACACCTTC	CASRATGNYGYTF
TRBV5-6	TRBJ2-1	TRBD1	once	TGTGCCAGCAGCTTTGGGGACAGCTCCTACAATGAGCAGTTCTTC	CASSFGDSSYNEQFF
TRBV11-3	TRBJ1-2	TRBD1	NA	TGTGCCAGCAGCACCGGGACAGGGGGCATGTATGGCTACACCTTC	CASSTGTGGMYGYTF
TRBV2	TRBJ2-3	NA	NA	TGTGCCAGCAGCGGAGGTAGCACAGATACGCAGTATTTT	CASSGGSTDTQYF
TRBV5-1	TRBJ2-1	NA	NA	TGCGCCAGCAGCTTCAACCCTCTACCCGATGAGCAGTTCTTC	CASSFNPLPDEQFF
TRBV6-2/TRBV6-3	TRBJ1-6	NA	NA	TGTGCCAGCAGTTACAGCGTCCGTACAGGGTCACCCCTCCACTTT	CASSYSVRTGSPLHF
TRBV19	TRBJ1-5	NA	NA	TGTGCCAGTAGTATTCTTAGACAGGCCAATCAGCCCCAGCATTTT	CASSILRQANQPQHF
TRBV6-5	TRBJ2-3	NA	NA	TGTGCCAGCAGGGGGGCAGGGTCAGATACGCAGTATTTT	CASRGAGSDTQYF
TRBV5-4	TRBJ1-2	TRBD1	once	TGTGCCAGCAGCTTTGGACAGGGGGCTTACGGCTACACCTTC	CASSFGQGAYGYTF
TRBV19	TRBJ2-5	TRBD2	NA	TGTGCCAGTAGCGGGGGGGCCCTAGAGACCCAGTACTTC	CASSGGALETQYF
TRBV6-5	TRBJ1-1	NA	once	TGTGCCAGCAGTTACTCGCGGGGAGGGGAAGCTTTCTTT	CASSYSRGGEAFF
TRBV9	TRBJ2-5	TRBD2	NA	TGTGCCAGCAGCCGTACTAGCGGGGGGACCCAAGAGACCCAGTACTTC	CASSRTSGGTQETQYF
TRBV19	TRBJ1-6	TRBD1	NA	TGTGCCAGTAGTACGACAGGGACGTATTCACCCCTCCACTTT	CASSTTGTYSPLHF
TRBV19	TRBJ1-3	NA	NA	TGTGCCGCCCGGGACTCGAGCTCTGGAAACACCATATATTTT	CAARDSSSGNTIYF
TRBV2	TRBJ2-1	TRBD1	NA	TGTGCCTGCACAGGGGGCGCGGCGGAAGAGCAGTTCTTC	CACTGGAAEEQFF
TRBV10-3	TRBJ2-5	NA	NA	TGTGCCATCAGTGAGTCGCCTAACCAAGAGACCCAGTACTTC	CAISESPNQETQYF
TRBV5-1	TRBJ1-2	TRBD1	NA	TGCGCCAGCAGCTCCACAGGGGGTGGCTACACCTTC	CASSSTGGGYTF
TRBV7-2	TRBJ2-1	NA	NA	TGTGCCAGCAGCTTCTACGGGAATGAGCAGTTCTTC	CASSFYGNEQFF
TRBV6-5	TRBJ1-1	TRBD1	few	TGTGCCAGCAGTTCTCGGACAGGTAGCTTCACTGAAGCTTTCTTT	CASSSRTGSFTEAFF
TRBV6-5	TRBJ1-1	NA	NA	TGTGCCAGCAGTTACTCTACTAACACTGAAGCTTTCTTT	CASSYSTNTEAFF
TRBV19	TRBJ1-1	NA	few	TGTGCCAGTAGTATAAACAGGGACACTGAAGCTTTCTTT	CASSINRDTEAFF
TRBV28	TRBJ1-1	NA	NA	TGTGCCAGCAGTTTATTGGGCGGGTCTGAAGCTTTCTTT	CASSLLGGSEAFF
TRBV2	TRBJ1-6	TRBD1	NA	TGTGCCAGCAGACGGCCGGGACAGGGGTCAACCCTCCACTTT	CASRRPGQGSTLHF
TRBV5-6	TRBJ1-2	NA	NA	TGTGCCAGCAGCCTGTGGTTCGGGGGCTACACCTTC	CASSLWFGGYTF
TRBV7-2	TRBJ2-3	NA	NA	TGTGCCAGCAGCTTAGGACTAAGCACAGATACGCAGTATTTT	CASSLGLSTDTQYF
TRBV21-1	TRBJ2-2	NA	NA	TGTGCCAGCAGCATCACAGGACAGGGGGCAGAGACCGGGGAGCTGTTTTTT	CASSITGQGAETGELFF
TRBV4-2	TRBJ2-6	NA	NA	TGTGCCAGCAGCCAAGATAGCTCTGGGGCCAACGTCCTGACTTTC	CASSQDSSGANVLTF
TRBV4-2	TRBJ2-2	TRBD2	NA	TGTGCCAGCAGCCAAGATCGGAGCGGGGGGGCCCTGTCGAATCCCGGGGAGCTGTTTTTT	CASSQDRSGGALSNPGELFF
TRBV6-5	TRBJ1-1	TRBD1	NA	TGTGCCAGCTATAGGGGGCCGAACACTGAAGCTTTCTTT	CASYRGPNTEAFF
TRBV3-1/TRBV3-2	TRBJ1-6	NA	once	TGTGCCAGCAGCCAAGATCGGGTATGGAATTCACCCCTCCACTTT	CASSQDRVWNSPLHF
TRBV5-6	TRBJ2-2	NA	NA	TGTGCCAGCAGCTTGGCCCAGCAGGGCAACACCGGGGAGCTGTTTTTT	CASSLAQQGNTGELFF
TRBV9	TRBJ2-3	TRBD1	NA	TGTGCCAGCAGCGTATTTGATCGGGACAGGGGGCGCCTTACGCAGTATTTT	CASSVFDRDRGRLTQYF
TRBV2	TRBJ1-3	TRBD1	NA	TGTGCCAGCAGAGCTACGACCGGGACAGGGGGCGGAAACACCATATATTTT	CASRATTGTGGGNTIYF
TRBV5-1	TRBJ1-1	NA	NA	TGCGCCAGCAGCTTGGAAAATTCTAGGTCTGAAGCTTTCTTT	CASSLENSRSEAFF
TRBV27	TRBJ1-3	NA	NA	TGTGCCAGCTCTGCCCGGGAGGGGGACACCATATATTTT	CASSAREGDTIYF
TRBV6-5	TRBJ2-2	NA	once	TGTGCCAGCAGTTACGTCGACACCGGGGAGCTGTTTTTT	CASSYVDTGELFF
TRBV29-1	TRBJ2-4	NA	NA	TGCAGCGTTGAGGAGGACATTCAGTACTTC	CSVEEDIQYF
TRBV7-9	TRBJ1-6	NA	NA	TGTGCCAGCAGCTCCGGAGGTGCGGTTAGGAATTCACCCCTCCACTTT	CASSSGGAVRNSPLHF